The clone carrying this T cell receptor beta chain was counted a few times. As yet, its antigen is unknown. The data originate from a study of early T cells in non-severe SARS-CoV-2 infection. Regarding the study as a whole: Matching with VDJdb favored anti-spike CD8 responses (missing private and CD4 specificities).

Trimming took 2 bases from V and 10 from J, leaving 12 bases between them. Germline CDR1 MNHEY, CDR2 SVGAGI. The CDR3 spans 13 residues. MiXCR, run by TCRdb on the 5' RACE reads, gives a single entry per CDR3 protein. The repertoire holds approximately 70,000 distinct CDR3 sequences, with around 12% as singletons. This clonotype was obtained from an adult who was a healthcare worker with PCR-confirmed SARS-CoV-2 infection or an uninfected control (not recorded which). The donor label of this sample is uncertain. The chain joins TRBV6-5 to TRBJ2-1; tentative D call: TRBD1 (5 bases). The starting material was whole blood, obtained at baseline. The CDR3 loop reads CASSYEPDIEQFF. The DNA for the CDR3 is TGTGCCAGCAGTTACGAGCCGGACATAGAGCAGTTCTTC.